This entry concerns a single TCR beta chain. As yet, its antigen is unknown. This table comes from immunoSEQ multiplex PCR, and its TCRdb copy is limited to in-frame clones, with some not included. This repertoire shows 20,000 or so clones, around 90% found once; its top ten account for around 7%. The sample originates from a study of T cells in localized non-small cell lung cancer. Findings and caveats of the study: Uninvolved adjacent lung showed the highest T cell clonality, exceeding tumor.

This CDR3 region has 15 residues. This clonotype was obtained from a male donor at least 60 years old with stage I squamous cell lung carcinoma. V is TRBV21-1 and J is TRBJ1-5; the table's D gene call, TRBD1, was not cross checked with the DNA. TRBV21-1 is a known pseudogene. Specimen: peripheral blood, collected before any cancer treatment. For the CDR3, the DNA is TGTGCCAGCCCGATTAGGGGACAGGACAATCAGCCCCAGCATTTT. Its protein is CASPIRGQDNQPQHF.